The sequence of this T cell receptor (beta chain) was determined in a study of CD8 T cell repertoires and HIV-1 epitope variants (dated by TCRdb to 2020 to 2021). Describing the broader study: T cells were stimulated in separate culture wells with each of twenty-five peptides representing autologous and known Gag and Nef epitope variants. The control conditions were a CMV, EBV and flu peptide pool, the Ebola AY9 epitope as a negative control, and a well with no peptide. Three Gag epitope families and Nef HW9 and YT9 were included among the tested epitopes. T cells were enriched using the EasySep Human T Cell Enrichment Kit and then co-cultured with an equal number of autologous T cell-negative cells acting as antigen-presenting cells. Cultures were maintained for 10 days in IMDM with gentamicin, and half-media changes adding IL-2, IL-7 and IL-15 were performed on days 3 and 7. An aliquot of 1M T cells was saved as an uncultured baseline condition, separate from the approximately 75 T cell cultures. A total of 83 T cell cultures were run, with each culture condition done in triplicate except for one peptide, which was done in duplicate.

Here is what the overall study found, with its caveats: Under 10 antigen-specific TCR beta clonotypes were identified, of which six appeared to be cross-reactive for autologous or known escape epitope variants. The assay identified only TCR beta chains and indicated proliferation in response to antigen, without indicating T cell function or cytokine profile. The Nef KF9 family was recognized by five clonotypes and the HW9 family by one, and no responses to the TAALDMSHF plasma variant were observed.

Turning to this clone: The antigen this receptor binds is unknown. No per-base quality is available; no much larger clone lies one base away.

The immunoSEQ platform was used to sequence TCR beta CDR3 regions at survey depth. The QIAamp DNA micro kit was used to extract genomic DNA from every cultured and uncultured CD8+ T cell population. The study's own analysis went as follows. Samples with fewer than 5,000 productive reads were excluded, which removed about 6% of the roughly 75 HIV peptide-stimulated cultures. Sequences were trimmed to CDR3 by a MANAFEST web app, and nonproductive sequences, CDR3s under 5 amino acids, and sequences not starting with C or ending with F/W were removed. Clonotypes were classified as antigen-specific only if expansion was observed in at least 2 of 3 replicates versus the no-peptide control at FDR 0.01, only within one epitope family. In addition, a specific clonotype needed a frequency at least fivefold higher than in wells stimulated with peptides from other epitope families. TCRdb mirrors the immuneACCESS table, restricted to in-frame sequences. Some clones are absent from its copies; in checked studies, under half trace to an unresolved V gene, and the reason for the others is unknown. That table supplies the V and J calls and clone size; D and trimming were determined from the DNA. Within this sample are roughly 4,700 clones, with approximately 72% of them counted one time only. Of the sample, under 45% is held by the ten largest clones.

The EasySep Human CD8+ T Cell Enrichment Kit was used on day 10 to isolate CD8+ T cells from every culture. The CDR3 has 14 amino acids, counting the end cysteine and phenylalanine. This entry keeps only the CDR3 DNA: 42 bases, framed from base 1. V drops 5 bases and J drops 7 bases, leaving 14 bases in between. CDR1 is given as MNHEY and CDR2 as SMNVEV, both from the germline V gene (reference sequence). Recombination connected TRBV27 to TRBJ2-2, with no confident D gene call. The clonotype comes from a male donor with HIV. The specimen was cultured CD8+ T cells derived from PBMCs. The encoded CDR3 is CASSQLDRRGELFF. The base sequence is TGTGCCAGCAGTCAACTTGATCGCCGCGGGGAGCTGTTTTTT.